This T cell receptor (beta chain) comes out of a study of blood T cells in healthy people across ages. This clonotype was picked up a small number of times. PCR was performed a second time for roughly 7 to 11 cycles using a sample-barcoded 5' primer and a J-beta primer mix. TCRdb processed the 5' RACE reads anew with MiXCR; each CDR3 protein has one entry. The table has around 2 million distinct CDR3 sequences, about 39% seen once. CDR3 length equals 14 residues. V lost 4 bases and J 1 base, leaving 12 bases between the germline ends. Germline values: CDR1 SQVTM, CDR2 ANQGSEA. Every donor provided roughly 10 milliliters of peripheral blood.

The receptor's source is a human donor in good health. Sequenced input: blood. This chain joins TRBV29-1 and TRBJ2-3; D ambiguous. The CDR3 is CSVGRVIRTDTQYF. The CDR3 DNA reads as TGCAGCGTTGGACGGGTTATTCGCACAGATACGCAGTATTTT.